This T cell receptor beta chain stems from a study of Ad26.COV2.S vaccination and SARS-CoV-2 variants. Study background: The COV1001 Ad26.COV2.S trial arm included the donor. General study results and limits: Participants given vaccine showed non-spike TCR breadth similar to that of placebo recipients. Individuals receiving vaccine had higher spike-specific TCR breadth than placebo recipients did.

In regard to this clone: Antigen specificity is unknown.

Regarding treatment: around 19 received Ad26.COV2.S at low or high dose, single or two shots; 5 received placebo; per-sample allocation not given. Collection of samples fell on day 63 after the first vaccine or placebo injection. Per germline, CDR1 SGHRS and CDR2 YFSETQ. V was pared by 7 bases and J by 4 bases, with 11 bases between. The CDR3 totals 13 residues. Generated by immunoSEQ multiplex PCR, the TCRdb table keeps only in-frame clones and is missing some. The repertoire includes more than 300,000 clones, more than 85% of them detected once, and under 6% sits in the top ten. The material sequenced was peripheral blood, taken in a trial of Ad26.COV2.S vaccine versus placebo. This TCR was recovered from a person aged 18 to 65 who received the Ad26.COV2.S COVID-19 vaccine or a placebo. V gene TRBV5-1 combines with J gene TRBJ2-2; a possible D gene is TRBD2 (5 bases). Here the CDR3 reads CASGEGSTGELFF. The DNA of the CDR3 is TGCGCCAGCGGAGAAGGGAGCACCGGGGAGCTGTTTTTT.